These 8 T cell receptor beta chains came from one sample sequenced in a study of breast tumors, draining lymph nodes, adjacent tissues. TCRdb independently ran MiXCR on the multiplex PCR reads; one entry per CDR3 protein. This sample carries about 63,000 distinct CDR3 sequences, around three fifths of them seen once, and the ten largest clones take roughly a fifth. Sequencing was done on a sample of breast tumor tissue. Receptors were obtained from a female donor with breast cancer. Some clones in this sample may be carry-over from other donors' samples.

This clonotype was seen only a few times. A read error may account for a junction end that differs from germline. CDR3 nucleotides: TGCAGCGTTTCGGCAAGCTCCTATGAGCAGTACTTC. Protein product: CSVSASSYEQYF. This chain links TRBV29-1 with TRBJ2-7; no clear D. The CDR3 extends over 12 amino acids. Germline V CDR1 and CDR2: SQVTM, ANQGSEA.

The CDR3 coding sequence is TGTGCCAGCAGTTCACGGGGGGCGAACACTGAAGCTTTCTTT. Encoded protein: CASSSRGANTEAFF. The chain recombines TRBV28 with TRBJ1-1; maybe TRBD1 (6 bases). V was shortened by 4 bases and J by 1 base, with 10 bases between the two germline ends. The CDR3 is 14 residues long. Germline CDR1 reads MDHEN; CDR2 reads SYDVKM.

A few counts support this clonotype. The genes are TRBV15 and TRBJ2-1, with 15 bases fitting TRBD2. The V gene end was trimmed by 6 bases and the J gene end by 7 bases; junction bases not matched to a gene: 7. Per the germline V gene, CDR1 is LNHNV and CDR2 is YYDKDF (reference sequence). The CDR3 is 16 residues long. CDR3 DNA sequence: TGTGCCACCAGGGGACTAGCGGGAGGCCCTGGGAATGAGCAGTTCTTC. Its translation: CATRGLAGGPGNEQFF.

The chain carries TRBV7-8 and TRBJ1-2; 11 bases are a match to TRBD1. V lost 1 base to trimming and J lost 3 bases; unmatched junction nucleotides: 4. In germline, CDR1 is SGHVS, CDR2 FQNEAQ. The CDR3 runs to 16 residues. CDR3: CASSLGWDRGDYGYTF. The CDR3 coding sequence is TGTGCCAGCAGCTTAGGGTGGGACAGGGGGGACTATGGCTACACCTTC.

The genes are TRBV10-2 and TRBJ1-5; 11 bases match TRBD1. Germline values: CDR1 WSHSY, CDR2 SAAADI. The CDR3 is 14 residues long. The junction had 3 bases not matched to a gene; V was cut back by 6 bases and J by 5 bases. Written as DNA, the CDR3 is TGCGCCAGCAGGGGGACAGGGGGTGATCAGCCCCAGCATTTT. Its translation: CASRGTGGDQPQHF.

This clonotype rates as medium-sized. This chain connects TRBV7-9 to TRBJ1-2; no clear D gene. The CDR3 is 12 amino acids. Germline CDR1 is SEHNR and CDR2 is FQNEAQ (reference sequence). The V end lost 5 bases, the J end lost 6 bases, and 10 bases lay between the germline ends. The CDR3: CASSLTENGYTF. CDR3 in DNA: TGTGCCAGCAGCCTGACGGAAAATGGCTACACCTTC.

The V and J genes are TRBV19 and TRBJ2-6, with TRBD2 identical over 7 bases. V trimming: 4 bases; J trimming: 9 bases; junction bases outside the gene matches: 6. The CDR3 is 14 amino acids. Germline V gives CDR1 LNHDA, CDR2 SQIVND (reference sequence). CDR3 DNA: TGTGCCAGTAGTAACGACGGGGGGTTCAACGTCCTGACTTTC. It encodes CASSNDGGFNVLTF.

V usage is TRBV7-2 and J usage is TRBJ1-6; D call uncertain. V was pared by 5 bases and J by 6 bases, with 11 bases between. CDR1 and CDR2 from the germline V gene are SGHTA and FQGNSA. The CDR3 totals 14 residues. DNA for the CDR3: TGTGCCAGCAGCACGCGGGTGGGTAATTCACCCCTCCACTTT. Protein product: CASSTRVGNSPLHF.